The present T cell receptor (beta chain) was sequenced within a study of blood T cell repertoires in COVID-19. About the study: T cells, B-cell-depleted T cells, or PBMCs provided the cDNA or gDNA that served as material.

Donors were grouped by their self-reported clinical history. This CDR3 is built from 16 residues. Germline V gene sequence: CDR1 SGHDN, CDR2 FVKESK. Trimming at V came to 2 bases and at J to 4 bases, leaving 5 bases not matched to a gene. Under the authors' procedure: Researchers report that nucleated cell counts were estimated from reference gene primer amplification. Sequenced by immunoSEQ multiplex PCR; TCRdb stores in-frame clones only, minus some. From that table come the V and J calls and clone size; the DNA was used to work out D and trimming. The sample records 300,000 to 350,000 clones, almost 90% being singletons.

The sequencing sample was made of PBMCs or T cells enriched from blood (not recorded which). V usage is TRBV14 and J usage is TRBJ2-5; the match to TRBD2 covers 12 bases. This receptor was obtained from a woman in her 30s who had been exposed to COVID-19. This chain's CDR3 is CASSQPLAGGLETQYF. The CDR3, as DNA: TGTGCCAGCAGCCAACCACTAGCGGGAGGATTAGAGACCCAGTACTTC. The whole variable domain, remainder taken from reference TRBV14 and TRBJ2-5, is EAGVTQFPSHSVIEKGQTVTLRCDPISGHDNLYWYRRVMGKEIKFLLHFVKESKQDESGMPNNRFLAERTGGTYSTLKVQPAELEDSGVYFCASSQPLAGGLETQYFGPGTRLLVL.